This T cell receptor beta chain was sequenced in a study of T-cell memory formation after mild COVID-19. This clonotype was detected a few times. After removal of 7 bases from V and 0 bases from J, the junction contained 5 bases not matched to a gene. CDR3 length: 14 amino acids. The germline V gene has CDR1 SGHTA and CDR2 FQGNSA. TCRdb called the 5' RACE reads again in MiXCR, with one record for every CDR3 protein. The table shows roughly 300,000 distinct CDR3 sequences, with about 16% occurring only once. The sequence came from a man aged 18 to 29 who had mild COVID-19 (a few samples of this study predate the infection). Cell type and time point are not known. The chain is built from TRBV7-2 and TRBJ1-2; 7 bases are shared with TRBD1. Sequencing was done on a sample of PBMCs or a T cell subset sorted from them (not recorded which). CDR3 coding DNA: TGTGCCAGCAAAACAGGGGACGCTAACTATGGCTACACCTTC. This encodes CASKTGDANYGYTF.